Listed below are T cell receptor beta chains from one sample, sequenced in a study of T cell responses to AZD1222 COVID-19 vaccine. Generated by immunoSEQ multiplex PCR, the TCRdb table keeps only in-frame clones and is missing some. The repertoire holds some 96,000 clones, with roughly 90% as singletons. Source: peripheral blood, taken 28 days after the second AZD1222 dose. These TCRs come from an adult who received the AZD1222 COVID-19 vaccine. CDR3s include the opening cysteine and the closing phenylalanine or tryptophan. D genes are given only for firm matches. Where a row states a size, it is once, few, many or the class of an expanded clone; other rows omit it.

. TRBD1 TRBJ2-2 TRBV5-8 CASSIRQGRELFF TGTGCCAGCAGCATCCGACAGGGGCGGGAGCTGTTTTTT
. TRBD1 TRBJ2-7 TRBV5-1 CASRASGQGAVGWLAEQYF TGCGCCAGCAGAGCCTCAGGACAGGGGGCGGTGGGGTGGCTGGCCGAGCAGTACTTC
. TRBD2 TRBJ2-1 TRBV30 CAWGSGISRNEQFF TGTGCCTGGGGTAGCGGGATCTCGCGTAATGAGCAGTTCTTC
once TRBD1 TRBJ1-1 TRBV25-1 CASSAYRGSTEAFF TGTGCCAGCAGTGCGTACAGGGGGTCAACTGAAGCTTTCTTT
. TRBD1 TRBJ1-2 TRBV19 CASSTDRGNYGYTF TGTGCCAGTAGTACGGACAGGGGAAACTATGGCTACACCTTC
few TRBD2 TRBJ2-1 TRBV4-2 CASSQDLPSGTRPNNEQFF TGTGCCAGCAGCCAAGATTTGCCTAGCGGGACCCGCCCCAACAATGAGCAGTTCTTC
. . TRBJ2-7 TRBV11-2 CASSVVYEQYF TGTGCCAGCAGTGTGGTCTACGAGCAGTACTTC
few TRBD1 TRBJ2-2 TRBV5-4 CASSLGQGRDTGELFF TGTGCCAGCAGCTTGGGACAGGGTAGGGACACCGGGGAGCTGTTTTTT
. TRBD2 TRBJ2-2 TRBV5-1 CASKFMGEGPQITNTGELFF TGCGCCAGCAAATTTATGGGGGAGGGGCCCCAGATAACAAACACCGGGGAGCTGTTTTTT
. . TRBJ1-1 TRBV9 CASSVAPQRYTEAFF TGTGCCAGCAGCGTAGCACCCCAACGCTACACTGAAGCTTTCTTT
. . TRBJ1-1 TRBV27 CASSHSRRNTEAFF TGTGCCAGCAGTCACAGTAGGCGCAATACTGAAGCTTTCTTT
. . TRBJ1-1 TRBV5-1 CASSLSTNKNTEAFF TGCGCCAGCAGCCTTTCGACAAATAAAAACACTGAAGCTTTCTTT
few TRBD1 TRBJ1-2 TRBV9 CASSRGQGLYGYTF TGTGCCAGCAGCCGGGGACAGGGGCTTTATGGCTACACCTTC
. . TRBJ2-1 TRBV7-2 CVAPVSGNSYNEQFF TGTGTGGCTCCCGTTAGCGGAAACTCCTACAATGAGCAGTTCTTC
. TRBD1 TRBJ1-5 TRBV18 CASSAQGSGNQPQHF TGTGCCAGCTCAGCACAGGGGAGCGGCAATCAGCCCCAGCATTTT
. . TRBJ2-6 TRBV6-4 CASSRTSGANVLTF TGTGCCAGCAGTAGGACGTCTGGGGCCAACGTCCTGACTTTC
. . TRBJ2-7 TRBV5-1 CASSLEWGEQYF TGCGCCAGCAGCTTGGAGTGGGGCGAGCAGTACTTC
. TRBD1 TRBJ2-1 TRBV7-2 CASSFIGQGGVEQFF TGTGCCAGCAGCTTTATCGGACAGGGGGGCGTTGAGCAGTTCTTC
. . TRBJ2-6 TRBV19 CASTSTGPIYGANVLTF TGTGCCAGTACATCGACAGGACCCATCTACGGGGCCAACGTCCTGACTTTC
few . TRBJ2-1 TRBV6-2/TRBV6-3 CASSYRAHNEQFF TGTGCCAGCAGTTACCGGGCCCACAATGAGCAGTTCTTC
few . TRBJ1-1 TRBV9 CASSVDTVGEAFF TGTGCCAGCAGCGTAGATACGGTGGGAGAAGCTTTCTTT
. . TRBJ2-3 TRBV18 CASSPPSGSKDTQYF TGTGCCAGCTCACCACCTTCGGGAAGTAAAGATACGCAGTATTTT
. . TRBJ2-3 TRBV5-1 CASSLPSTDTQYF TGCGCCAGCAGCTTGCCTAGCACAGATACGCAGTATTTT
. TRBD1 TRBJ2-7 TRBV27 CASSEPGQGYEQYF TGTGCCAGCAGCGAGCCGGGACAGGGGTACGAGCAGTACTTC
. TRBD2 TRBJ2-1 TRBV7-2 CASSSGGGGRWYEQFF TGTGCCAGCAGCTCTGGCGGTGGCGGGAGGTGGTATGAGCAGTTCTTC
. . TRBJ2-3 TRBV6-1 CASSEGPSTDTQYF TGTGCCAGCAGTGAAGGGCCCAGCACAGATACGCAGTATTTT